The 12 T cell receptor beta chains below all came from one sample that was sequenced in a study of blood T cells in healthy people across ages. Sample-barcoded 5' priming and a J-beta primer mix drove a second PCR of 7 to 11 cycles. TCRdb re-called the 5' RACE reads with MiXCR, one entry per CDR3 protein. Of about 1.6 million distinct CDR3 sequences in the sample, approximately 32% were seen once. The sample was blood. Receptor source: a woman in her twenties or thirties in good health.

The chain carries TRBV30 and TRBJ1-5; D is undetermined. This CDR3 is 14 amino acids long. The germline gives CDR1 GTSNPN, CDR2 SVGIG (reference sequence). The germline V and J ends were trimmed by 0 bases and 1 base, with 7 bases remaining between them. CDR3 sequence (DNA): TGTGCCTGGAGTGTACGGCAGAGCAATCAGCCCCAGCATTTT. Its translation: CAWSVRQSNQPQHF.

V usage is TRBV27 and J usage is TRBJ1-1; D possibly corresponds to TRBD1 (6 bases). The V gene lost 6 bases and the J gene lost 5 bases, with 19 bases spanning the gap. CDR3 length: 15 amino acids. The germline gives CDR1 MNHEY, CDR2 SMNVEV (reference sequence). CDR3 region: CASRQVTGGYTEAFF. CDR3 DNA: TGTGCCAGCAGACAAGTAACTGGGGGCTATACTGAAGCTTTCTTT.

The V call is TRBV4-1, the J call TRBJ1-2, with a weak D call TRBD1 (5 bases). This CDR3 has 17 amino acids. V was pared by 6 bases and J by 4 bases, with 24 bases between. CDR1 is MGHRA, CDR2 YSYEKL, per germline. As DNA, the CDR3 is TGCGCCAGCAGATCGGGTTTCGGCCGCAGGGTCGGCTATGGCTACACCTTC. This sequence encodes CASRSGFGRRVGYGYTF.

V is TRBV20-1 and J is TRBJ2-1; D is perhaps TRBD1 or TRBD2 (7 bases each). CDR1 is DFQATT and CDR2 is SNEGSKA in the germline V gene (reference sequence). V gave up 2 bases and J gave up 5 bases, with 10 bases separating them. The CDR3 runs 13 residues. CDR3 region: CSARQGGNNEQFF. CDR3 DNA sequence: TGCAGTGCTAGACAGGGGGGGAACAATGAGCAGTTCTTC.

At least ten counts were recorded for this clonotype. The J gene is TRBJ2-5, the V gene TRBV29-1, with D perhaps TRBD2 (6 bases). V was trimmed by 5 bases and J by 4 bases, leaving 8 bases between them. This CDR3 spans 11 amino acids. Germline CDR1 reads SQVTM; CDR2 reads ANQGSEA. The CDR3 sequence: CSVLSGETQYF. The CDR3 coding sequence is TGCAGCGTTCTTAGCGGAGAGACCCAGTACTTC.

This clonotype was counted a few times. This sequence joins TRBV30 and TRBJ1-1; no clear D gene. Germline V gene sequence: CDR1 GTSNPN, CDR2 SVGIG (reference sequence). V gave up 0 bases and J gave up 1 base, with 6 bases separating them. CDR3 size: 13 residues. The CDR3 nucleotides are TGTGCCTGGAGTGTTTTGGCGAACACTGAAGCTTTCTTT. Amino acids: CAWSVLANTEAFF.

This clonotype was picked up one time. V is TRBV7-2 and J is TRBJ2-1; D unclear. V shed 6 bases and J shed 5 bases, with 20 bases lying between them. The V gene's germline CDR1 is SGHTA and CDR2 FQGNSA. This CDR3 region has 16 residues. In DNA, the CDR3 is TGTGCCAGCAGTCTAGTTGGCCCTCTGGGGAACAATGAGCAGTTCTTC. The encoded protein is CASSLVGPLGNNEQFF. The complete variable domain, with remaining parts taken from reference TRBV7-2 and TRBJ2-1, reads GAGVSQSPSNKVTEKGKDVELRCDPISGHTALYWYRQSLGQGLEFLIYFQGNSAPDKSGLPSDRFSAERTGGSVSTLTIQRTQQEDSAVYLCASSLVGPLGNNEQFFGPGTRLTVL.

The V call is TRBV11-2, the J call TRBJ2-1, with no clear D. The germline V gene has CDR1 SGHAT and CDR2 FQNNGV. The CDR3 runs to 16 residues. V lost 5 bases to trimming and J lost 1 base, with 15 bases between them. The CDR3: CASSPSGRLSYNEQFF. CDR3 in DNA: TGTGCCAGCAGCCCCAGTGGGCGGTTATCCTACAATGAGCAGTTCTTC. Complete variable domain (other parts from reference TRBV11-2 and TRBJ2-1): EAGVAQSPRYKIIEKRQSVAFWCNPISGHATLYWYQQILGQGPKLLIQFQNNGVVDDSQLPKDRFSAERLKGVDSTLKIQPAKLEDSAVYLCASSPSGRLSYNEQFFGPGTRLTVL.

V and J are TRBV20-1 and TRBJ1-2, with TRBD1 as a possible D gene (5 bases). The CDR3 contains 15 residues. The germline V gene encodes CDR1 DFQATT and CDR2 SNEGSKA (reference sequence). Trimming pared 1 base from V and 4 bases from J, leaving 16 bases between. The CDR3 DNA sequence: TGCAGTGCTAGAGTCCGGGAGGGGAAGGGCTATGGCTACACCTTC. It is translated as CSARVREGKGYGYTF.

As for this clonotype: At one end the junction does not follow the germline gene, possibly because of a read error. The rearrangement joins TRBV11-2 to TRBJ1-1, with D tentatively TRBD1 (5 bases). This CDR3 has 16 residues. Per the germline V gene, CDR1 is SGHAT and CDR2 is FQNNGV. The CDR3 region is CARSSSPQGKNTEAFF. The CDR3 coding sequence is TGTGCCCGCAGCTCGTCGCCCCAGGGCAAAAACACTGAAGCTTTCTTT.

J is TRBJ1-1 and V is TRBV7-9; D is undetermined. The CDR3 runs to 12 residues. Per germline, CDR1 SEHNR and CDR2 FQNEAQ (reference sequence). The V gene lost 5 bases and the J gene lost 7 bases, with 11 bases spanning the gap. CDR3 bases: TGTGCCAGCAGCCCGGGGTGGGGTGAAGCTTTCTTT. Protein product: CASSPGWGEAFF.

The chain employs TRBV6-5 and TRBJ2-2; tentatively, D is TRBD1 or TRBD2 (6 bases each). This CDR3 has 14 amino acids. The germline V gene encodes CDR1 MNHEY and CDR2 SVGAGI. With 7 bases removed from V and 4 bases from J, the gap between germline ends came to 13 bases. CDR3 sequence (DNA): TGTGCCAGCAACTCCAGGGGAGGCACCGGGGAGCTGTTTTTT. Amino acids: CASNSRGGTGELFF.